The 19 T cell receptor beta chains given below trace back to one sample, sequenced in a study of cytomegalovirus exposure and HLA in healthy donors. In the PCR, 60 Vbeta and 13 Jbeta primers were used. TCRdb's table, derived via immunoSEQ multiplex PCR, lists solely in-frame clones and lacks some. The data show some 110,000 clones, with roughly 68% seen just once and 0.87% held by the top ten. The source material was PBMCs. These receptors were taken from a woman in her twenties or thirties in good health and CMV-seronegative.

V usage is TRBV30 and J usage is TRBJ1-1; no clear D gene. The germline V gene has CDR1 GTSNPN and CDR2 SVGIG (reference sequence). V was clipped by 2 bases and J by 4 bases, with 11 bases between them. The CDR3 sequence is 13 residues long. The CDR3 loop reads CAWSPSPSTEAFF. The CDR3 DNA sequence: TGTGCCTGGAGTCCTAGTCCGAGCACTGAAGCTTTCTTT.

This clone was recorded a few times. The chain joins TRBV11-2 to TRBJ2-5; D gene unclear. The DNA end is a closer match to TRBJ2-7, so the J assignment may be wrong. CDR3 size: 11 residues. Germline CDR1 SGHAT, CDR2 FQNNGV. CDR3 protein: CASSSSYEQYF. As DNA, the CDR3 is TGTGCCAGCAGCTCCTCCTACGAGCAGTACTTC.

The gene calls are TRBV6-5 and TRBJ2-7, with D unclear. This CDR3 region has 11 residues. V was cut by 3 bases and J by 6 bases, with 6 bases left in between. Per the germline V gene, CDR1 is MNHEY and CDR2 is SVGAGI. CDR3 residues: CASSYGPEQYF. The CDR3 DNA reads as TGTGCCAGCAGTTATGGGCCCGAGCAGTACTTC.

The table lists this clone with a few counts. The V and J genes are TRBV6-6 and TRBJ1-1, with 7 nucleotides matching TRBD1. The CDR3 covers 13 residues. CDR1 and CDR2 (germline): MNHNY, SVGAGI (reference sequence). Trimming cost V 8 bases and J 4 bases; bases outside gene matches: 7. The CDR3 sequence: CASGRQGGTEAFF. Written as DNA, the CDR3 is TGTGCCAGCGGGAGACAGGGAGGCACTGAAGCTTTCTTT.

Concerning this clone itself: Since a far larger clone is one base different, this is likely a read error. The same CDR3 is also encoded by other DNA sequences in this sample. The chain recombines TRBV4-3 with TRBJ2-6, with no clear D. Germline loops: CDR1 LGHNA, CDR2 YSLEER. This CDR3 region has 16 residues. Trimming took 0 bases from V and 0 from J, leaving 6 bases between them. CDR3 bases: TGCGCCAGCAGCCAAGACGCGAGCTCTGGGGCCAACGTCCTGACTTTC. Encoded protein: CASSQDASSGANVLTF.

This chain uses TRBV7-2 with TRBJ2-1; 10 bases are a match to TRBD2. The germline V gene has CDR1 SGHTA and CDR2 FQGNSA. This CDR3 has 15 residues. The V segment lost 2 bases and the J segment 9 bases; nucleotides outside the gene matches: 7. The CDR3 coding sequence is TGTGCCAGCAGCTTAACGGTAGCGGGAGGTATTGAGCAGTTCTTC. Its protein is CASSLTVAGGIEQFF.

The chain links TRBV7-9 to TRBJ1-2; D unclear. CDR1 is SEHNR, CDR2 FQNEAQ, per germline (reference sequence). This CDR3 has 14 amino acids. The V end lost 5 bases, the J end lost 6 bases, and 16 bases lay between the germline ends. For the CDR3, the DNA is TGTGCCAGCAGCCGCCTCGGGGAGAGGAATGGCTACACCTTC. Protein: CASSRLGERNGYTF.

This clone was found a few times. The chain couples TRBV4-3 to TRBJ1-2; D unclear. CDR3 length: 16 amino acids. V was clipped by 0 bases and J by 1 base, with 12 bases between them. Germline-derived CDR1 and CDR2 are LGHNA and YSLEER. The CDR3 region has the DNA TGCGCCAGCAGCCAAGAGACGGGATCCCTTAACTATGGCTACACCTTC. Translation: CASSQETGSLNYGYTF.

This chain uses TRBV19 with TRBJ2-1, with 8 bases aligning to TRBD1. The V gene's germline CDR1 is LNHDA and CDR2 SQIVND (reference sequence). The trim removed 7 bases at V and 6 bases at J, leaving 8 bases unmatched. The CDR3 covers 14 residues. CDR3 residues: CASMRQGARNEQFF. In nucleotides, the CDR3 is TGTGCCAGTATGAGGCAGGGGGCTCGCAATGAGCAGTTCTTC. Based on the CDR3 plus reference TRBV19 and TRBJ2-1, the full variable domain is DGGITQSPKYLFRKEGQNVTLSCEQNLNHDAMYWYRQDPGQGLRLIYYSQIVNDFQKGDIAEGYSVSREKKESFPLTVTSAQKNPTAFYLCASMRQGARNEQFFGPGTRLTVL.

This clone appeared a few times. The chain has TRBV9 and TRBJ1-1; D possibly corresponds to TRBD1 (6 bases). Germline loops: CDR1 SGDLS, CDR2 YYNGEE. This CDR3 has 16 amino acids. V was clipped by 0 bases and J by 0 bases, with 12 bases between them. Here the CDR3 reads CASSVDPGQLNTEAFF. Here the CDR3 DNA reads TGTGCCAGCAGCGTAGACCCTGGACAGTTGAACACTGAAGCTTTCTTT. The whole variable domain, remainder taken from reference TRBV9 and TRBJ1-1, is DSGVTQTPKHLITATGQRVTLRCSPRSGDLSVYWYQQSLDQGLQFLIQYYNGEERAKGNILERFSAQQFPDLHSELNLSSLELGDSALYFCASSVDPGQLNTEAFFGQGTRLTVV.

The CDR3 loop reads CSSEVAVTEAFF. The CDR3 DNA is TGCAGTTCTGAAGTGGCCGTGACTGAAGCTTTCTTT. The chain combines TRBV29-1 with TRBJ1-1; D gene unclear. CDR3 length: 12 residues. CDR1 and CDR2 (germline): SQVTM, ANQGSEA.

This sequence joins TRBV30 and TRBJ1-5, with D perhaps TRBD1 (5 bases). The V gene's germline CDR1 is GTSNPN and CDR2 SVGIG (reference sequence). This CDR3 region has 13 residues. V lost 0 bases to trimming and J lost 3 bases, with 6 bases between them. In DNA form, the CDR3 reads TGTGCCTGGAGTGTACAGGCCAATCAGCCCCAGCATTTT. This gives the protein CAWSVQANQPQHF.

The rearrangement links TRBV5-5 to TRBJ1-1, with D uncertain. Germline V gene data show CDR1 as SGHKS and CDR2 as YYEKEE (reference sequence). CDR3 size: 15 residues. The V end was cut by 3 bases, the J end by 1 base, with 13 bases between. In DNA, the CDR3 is TGTGCCAGCAGCTCCTACCACAGCCAGAACACTGAAGCTTTCTTT. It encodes CASSSYHSQNTEAFF.

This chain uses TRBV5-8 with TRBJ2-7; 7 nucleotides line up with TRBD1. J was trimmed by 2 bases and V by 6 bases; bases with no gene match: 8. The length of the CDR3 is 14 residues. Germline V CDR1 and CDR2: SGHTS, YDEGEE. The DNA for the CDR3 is TGTGCCAGCACAAGGACAGGTACTCCCTACGAGCAGTACTTC. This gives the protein CASTRTGTPYEQYF.

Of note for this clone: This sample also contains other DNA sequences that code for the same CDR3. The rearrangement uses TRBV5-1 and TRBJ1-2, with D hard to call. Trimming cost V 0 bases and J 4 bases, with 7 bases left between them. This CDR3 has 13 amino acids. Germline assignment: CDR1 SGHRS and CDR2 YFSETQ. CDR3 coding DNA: TGCGCCAGCAGCTTGGCCGGGAGCTATGGCTACACCTTC. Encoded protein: CASSLAGSYGYTF. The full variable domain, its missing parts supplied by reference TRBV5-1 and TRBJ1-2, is KAGVTQTPRYLIKTRGQQVTLSCSPISGHRSVSWYQQTPGQGLQFLFEYFSETQRNKGNFPGRFSGRQFSNSRSEMNVSTLELGDSALYLCASSLAGSYGYTFGSGTRLTVV.

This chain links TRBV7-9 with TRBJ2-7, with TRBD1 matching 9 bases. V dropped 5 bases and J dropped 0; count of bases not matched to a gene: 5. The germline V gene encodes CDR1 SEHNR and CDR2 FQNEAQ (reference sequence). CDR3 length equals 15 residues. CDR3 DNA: TGTGCCAGCAGCCCGAAGACAGGGGGCTCCTACGAGCAGTACTTC. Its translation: CASSPKTGGSYEQYF.

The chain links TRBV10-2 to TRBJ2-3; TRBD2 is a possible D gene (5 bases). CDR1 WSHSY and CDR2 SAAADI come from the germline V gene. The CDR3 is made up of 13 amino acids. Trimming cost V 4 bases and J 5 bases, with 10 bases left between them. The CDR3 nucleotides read TGCGCCAGCAGTGTTGCGGGTTTAGATACGCAGTATTTT. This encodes CASSVAGLDTQYF.

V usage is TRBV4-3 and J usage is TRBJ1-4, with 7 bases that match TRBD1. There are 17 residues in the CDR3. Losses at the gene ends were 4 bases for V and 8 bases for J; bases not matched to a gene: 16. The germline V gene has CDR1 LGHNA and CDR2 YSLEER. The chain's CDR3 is CASSPRQGSGVWEKLFF. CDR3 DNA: TGCGCCAGCAGCCCCCGACAGGGTTCGGGGGTTTGGGAAAAACTGTTTTTT.

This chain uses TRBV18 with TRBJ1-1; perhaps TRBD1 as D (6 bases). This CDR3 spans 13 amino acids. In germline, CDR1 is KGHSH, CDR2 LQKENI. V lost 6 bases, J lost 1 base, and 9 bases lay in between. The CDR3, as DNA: TGTGCCAGCTCTCCGACAGGGAACACTGAAGCTTTCTTT. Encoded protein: CASSPTGNTEAFF.